The TCR beta chain under discussion was sequenced for a study of blood T cells in healthy people across ages. The CDR3 extends over 16 amino acids. CDR1 is LGHDT, CDR2 YNNKEL, per germline (reference sequence). Trimming took off 0 bases at V and 3 bases at J, with 12 bases between the two ends. Together with a sample-barcoded 5' primer, a J-beta primer mix was included in a second PCR lasting roughly 6 to 12 cycles. One entry per CDR3 protein results from TCRdb running MiXCR on the 5' RACE reads. The table has hundreds of thousands of distinct CDR3 sequences, roughly 50% seen once. This TCR was sampled from an older woman in good health. This rearrangement joins TRBV3-1 to TRBJ2-4; D ambiguous. Material: blood. CDR3 sequence (DNA): TGTGCCAGCAGCCAAGATCAAAAGCCGGGCAAAAACATTCAGTACTTC. Translated: CASSQDQKPGKNIQYF.